Detailed here is one TCR beta chain. Its cognate antigen is unknown. This record comes from a study of cytomegalovirus exposure and HLA in healthy donors. The PCR made use of 60 Vbeta and 13 Jbeta primers. TCRdb's table, derived via immunoSEQ multiplex PCR, lists solely in-frame clones and lacks some. The sample lists about 130,000 clones; 77% were seen once. Study-level findings and limits: Certain indistinguishable V segments, among them TRBV6-2 and TRBV6-3, were excluded.

The CDR3 covers 15 residues. Germline CDR1 and CDR2: SGHTA and FQGNSA. V gave up 2 bases and J gave up 2 bases, with 13 bases separating them. This sequence was found in a male donor in good health and CMV-seropositive. The genes are TRBV7-2 and TRBJ2-7; no reliable D call. Sequencing was carried out using PBMCs. Here the CDR3 reads CASSLIPSSAYEQYF. For the CDR3, the DNA is TGTGCCAGCAGCTTAATTCCCTCCTCGGCCTACGAGCAGTACTTC.